Following are 28 T cell receptor beta chains from one sample sequenced in a study of memory B cells and T cells in multiple sclerosis. Profiling relied on immunoSEQ multiplex PCR, and the TCRdb table lists in-frame clones only, not all of them. Found here are under 50,000 clones, over 75% of them singletons; the top ten hold 0.85% to 1.2%. These TCRs' antigens remain unknown. Separate sequencing covered autoproliferating (CFSE-dim) and non-proliferating (CFSE-high) T cells from stimulus-free culture. Pooled replicate wells came from around 50 million CFSE-labeled PBMCs cultured less than 9 days without stimulus. Input material: PBMCs from blood kept in culture. The source of these receptors is a human donor with multiple sclerosis.

The chain joins TRBV5-1 to TRBJ2-7; 10 bases map to TRBD2. CDR1 is SGHRS and CDR2 is YFSETQ in the germline V gene. The CDR3 covers 16 residues. V shed 1 base, J shed 4 bases, and the junction held 8 bases outside the gene matches. The CDR3 sequence is CASSLQAGGLPYEQYF. The CDR3 DNA reads TGCGCCAGCAGCTTGCAAGCGGGGGGGCTCCCGTACGAGCAGTACTTC.

A remark on this clone: At one of its ends the junction is not consistent with the germline gene, which may arise from a read error. The V call is TRBV7-2, the J call TRBJ1-2; D uncertain. Per the germline V gene, CDR1 is SGHTA and CDR2 is FQGNSA. The CDR3 loop spans 14 amino acids. The chain's CDR3 is CASRIPSPPGASTF. CDR3 DNA sequence: TGTGCCAGCAGGATCCCCTCCCCCCCGGGAGCATCGACGTTC.

The V gene is TRBV5-1, the J gene TRBJ2-2, with a weak D call TRBD2 (5 bases). Per the germline V gene, CDR1 is SGHRS and CDR2 is YFSETQ. CDR3 length: 15 amino acids. Deletions cut 2 bases from V and 4 bases from J, with 12 bases between. CDR3 in amino acids: CASSFMGASTGELFF. The CDR3 nucleotides are TGCGCCAGCAGCTTTATGGGAGCATCCACCGGGGAGCTGTTTTTT. The full variable domain, its missing parts supplied by reference TRBV5-1 and TRBJ2-2, is KAGVTQTPRYLIKTRGQQVTLSCSPISGHRSVSWYQQTPGQGLQFLFEYFSETQRNKGNFPGRFSGRQFSNSRSEMNVSTLELGDSALYLCASSFMGASTGELFFGEGSRLTVL.

The gene calls are TRBV18 and TRBJ1-1; D is unclear. The V end was cut by 5 bases, the J end by 0 bases, with 7 bases between. Germline V gives CDR1 KGHSH, CDR2 LQKENI. This CDR3 is built from 13 residues. The chain's CDR3 is CASSSGMNTEAFF. The CDR3 DNA reads TGTGCCAGCTCATCCGGGATGAACACTGAAGCTTTCTTT.

For the CDR3, the DNA is TGTGCCAGCAGCTTAGTAGACAGCTCCCTTAAGGGCTACACCTTC. This codes for CASSLVDSSLKGYTF. The V call is TRBV7-6, the J call TRBJ1-2, with D perhaps TRBD1 (5 bases). Germline CDR1 SGHVS, CDR2 FNYEAQ. V lost 1 base to trimming and J lost 8 bases, with 17 bases between them. The CDR3 totals 15 residues.

V usage is TRBV9 and J usage is TRBJ1-6; D is perhaps TRBD1 (5 bases). This CDR3 is built from 14 residues. V lost 3 bases, J lost 10 bases, and 14 bases lay in between. CDR1 and CDR2 from the germline V gene are SGDLS and YYNGEE. CDR3 region: CASSGGLRESPLHF. CDR3 in DNA: TGTGCCAGCAGCGGCGGTCTCAGGGAATCACCCCTCCACTTT.

CDR3 coding DNA: TGTGCCAGCAGTCTTTTCCCCGGGGCAAGCTATGGCTACACCTTC. It is translated as CASSLFPGASYGYTF. The rearrangement links TRBV27 to TRBJ1-2; D possibly corresponds to TRBD1 (5 bases). V shed 5 bases and J shed 4 bases, with 17 bases lying between them. CDR1 is MNHEY, CDR2 SMNVEV, per germline (reference sequence). The CDR3 contains 15 residues.

The genes are TRBV4-3 and TRBJ2-7; 8 bases map to TRBD1. CDR1 LGHNA and CDR2 YSLEER come from the germline V gene. V shed 1 base and J 7 bases; nucleotides not matched to a gene: 9. The CDR3 runs 15 residues. CDR3 in amino acids: CASSQAGTGGGEQYF. For the CDR3, the DNA is TGCGCCAGCAGCCAAGCGGGGACAGGAGGCGGTGAGCAGTACTTC.

The gene calls are TRBV27 and TRBJ2-3, with 7 nucleotides matching TRBD2. Germline V lookup: CDR1 MNHEY, CDR2 SMNVEV (reference sequence). The CDR3 loop spans 18 amino acids. J gave up 1 base and V 3 bases, and 13 bases lay outside the gene matches. The CDR3 coding sequence is TGTGCCAGCAGTTTGCGGTTTGAGTGGGGAGGGGGCACAGATACGCAGTATTTT. It yields the protein CASSLRFEWGGGTDTQYF.

Note on this clone: This CDR3 is also generated by other DNA sequences in the sample. The chain carries TRBV29-1 and TRBJ1-1; D ambiguous. The germline CDR1 and CDR2 sequences are SQVTM and ANQGSEA. This CDR3 region has 13 residues. V dropped 1 base and J dropped 1 base, with 7 bases sitting between them. The CDR3 sequence: CSVEVVRNTEAFF. The CDR3 nucleotides are TGCAGCGTTGAAGTTGTCAGGAACACTGAAGCTTTCTTT.

The chain couples TRBV6-6 to TRBJ1-6; D is ambiguous. The V gene's germline CDR1 is MNHNY and CDR2 SVGAGI (reference sequence). The CDR3 is made up of 13 amino acids. Trimming left V 0 bases short and J 11 bases short, with 8 bases between. This chain's CDR3 is CASSYSSGAPLHF. CDR3 sequence (DNA): TGTGCCAGCAGTTACTCGAGTGGGGCACCCCTCCACTTT.

V gene TRBV6-5 combines with J gene TRBJ2-5, with a possible D match to TRBD1 (6 bases). The CDR3 is 14 residues long. With 7 bases removed from V and 7 bases from J, the gap between germline ends came to 19 bases. CDR1 is MNHEY and CDR2 is SVGAGI in the germline V gene. In DNA, the CDR3 is TGTGCCAGCAACCCACAGGGTGCCAAGATGACCCAGTACTTC. It specifies CASNPQGAKMTQYF.

V gene TRBV29-1 combines with J gene TRBJ1-1; D gene uncertain. V lost 6 bases and J lost 10, with 12 bases in between. CDR3 length: 10 amino acids. In germline, CDR1 is SQVTM, CDR2 ANQGSEA. CDR3 in DNA: TGCAGCGTGGGTGAGGATCTAGCTTTCTTT. Amino acid sequence: CSVGEDLAFF.

CDR3 DNA: TGTGCCAGCAGCTTAATCGGGTACTCCTACGAGCAGTACTTC. Its protein is CASSLIGYSYEQYF. This chain links TRBV11-2 with TRBJ2-7; D gene ambiguous. Germline loops: CDR1 SGHAT, CDR2 FQNNGV. The CDR3 length is 14 residues. The ends were cut back, 2 bases at V and 0 bases at J, with 8 bases in the middle. Supplemented by reference TRBV11-2 and TRBJ2-7, the full variable domain reads EAGVAQSPRYKIIEKRQSVAFWCNPISGHATLYWYQQILGQGPKLLIQFQNNGVVDDSQLPKDRFSAERLKGVDSTLKIQPAKLEDSAVYLCASSLIGYSYEQYFGPGTRLTVT.

Of note for this clone: This specimen includes other DNA sequences encoding the same CDR3. V usage is TRBV5-1 and J usage is TRBJ1-1; 9 positions match TRBD1. With V trimmed by 4 bases and J by 2 bases, 3 bases remained unmatched. CDR1 is SGHRS, CDR2 YFSETQ, per germline. This CDR3 has 14 residues. CDR3: CASSPDRGNTEAFF. In DNA form, the CDR3 reads TGCGCCAGCAGCCCGGACAGGGGAAACACTGAAGCTTTCTTT.

This chain uses TRBV28 with TRBJ1-5, with a tentative D call TRBD1 (5 bases). The CDR3 covers 13 residues. The V and J ends lost 10 bases and 3 bases respectively, with 13 bases between them. Per germline, CDR1 MDHEN and CDR2 SYDVKM. The CDR3, as DNA: TGTGCCATCTCGCAGGGTCTCAATCAGCCCCAGCATTTT. It specifies CAISQGLNQPQHF.

The chain carries TRBV27 and TRBJ2-1; possibly TRBD2 for D (7 bases). This CDR3 is 14 amino acids long. Trimming stripped 3 bases from V and 5 bases from J, with 11 bases between. From germline, CDR1 is MNHEY and CDR2 SMNVEV (reference sequence). CDR3 sequence: CASSLGGGDNEQFF. The CDR3 coding sequence is TGTGCCAGCAGTTTGGGAGGGGGTGACAATGAGCAGTTCTTC.

The table lists this clone with a few counts. V and J are TRBV11-2 and TRBJ2-7, with a possible D match to TRBD1 (6 bases). V was shortened by 2 bases and J by 3 bases, with 17 bases between the two germline ends. The length of the CDR3 is 16 residues. Germline loops: CDR1 SGHAT, CDR2 FQNNGV. The chain's CDR3 is CASSLRDTVAYYEQYF. DNA for the CDR3: TGTGCCAGCAGCTTACGGGACACCGTGGCGTACTACGAGCAGTACTTC.

The chain employs TRBV4-1 and TRBJ2-5, with D possibly matching TRBD2 (7 bases). V lost 1 base, J lost 5 bases, and 11 bases lay in between. Germline loops: CDR1 MGHRA, CDR2 YSYEKL. This CDR3 region has 14 residues. DNA for the CDR3: TGCGCCAGCAGCCAAGGCGGGGGCGGGGAGACCCAGTACTTC. Its protein product is CASSQGGGGETQYF.

The rearrangement joins TRBV4-2 to TRBJ2-7; D is uncertain. The CDR3 runs to 18 residues. CDR1 is LGHNA, CDR2 YNFKEQ, per germline. The V gene lost 0 bases and the J gene lost 3 bases, with 21 bases spanning the gap. In DNA, the CDR3 is TGTGCCAGCAGCCAAGAAGTTTTGAAAAGAAACCTCTACTACGAGCAGTACTTC. It specifies CASSQEVLKRNLYYEQYF.

There are a few counts of this clone. J is TRBJ2-1 and V is TRBV4-1, with 8 nucleotides matching TRBD2. The junction had 4 bases not matched to a gene; V was cut back by 1 base and J by 5 bases. The germline V gene encodes CDR1 MGHRA and CDR2 YSYEKL. CDR3 length: 15 amino acids. CDR3 DNA: TGCGCCAGCAGCCAAGGTCGGGGGGGCAACAATGAGCAGTTCTTC. Amino acids: CASSQGRGGNNEQFF.

This rearrangement joins TRBV4-3 to TRBJ2-2, with D unclear. The V gene's germline CDR1 is LGHNA and CDR2 YSLEER. The CDR3 sequence is 15 residues long. Between the trimmed V and J ends, which lost 4 bases and 7 bases, there was a span of 16 bases. The CDR3 coding sequence is TGCGCCAGCAGCCCCCGAGTAGGCGATGGCGGGGAGCTGTTTTTT. Amino acids: CASSPRVGDGGELFF.

The chain employs TRBV7-2 and TRBJ1-6, with TRBD1 identical over 7 bases. V shed 1 base, J shed 3 bases, and the junction held 3 bases outside the gene matches. This CDR3 is 16 amino acids long. Germline CDR1 and CDR2: SGHTA and FQGNSA. The CDR3 coding sequence is TGTGCCAGCAGCTTAGTAAGGGGGCTCTATAATTCACCCCTCCACTTT. The encoded protein is CASSLVRGLYNSPLHF.

V gene TRBV19 combines with J gene TRBJ2-7; D tentatively fits TRBD1 or TRBD2 (5 bases each). Germline CDR1 is LNHDA and CDR2 is SQIVND (reference sequence). The CDR3 length is 16 residues. V lost 4 bases and J 2 bases, leaving 18 bases between the germline ends. CDR3 in amino acids: CASSTSRGVSPYEQYF. The CDR3 DNA sequence: TGTGCCAGTAGTACCTCTCGAGGGGTCAGCCCCTACGAGCAGTACTTC.

V and J are TRBV11-2 and TRBJ2-1; perhaps TRBD2 as D (6 bases). V lost 4 bases to trimming and J lost 10 bases, with 11 bases between them. The CDR3 sequence is 12 residues long. Germline CDR1 SGHAT, CDR2 FQNNGV. The CDR3 DNA is TGTGCCAGCAGCTCCCTAGCGCCAGAGCAGTTCTTC. Its translation is CASSSLAPEQFF.

The sample holds one count of this clone. The V and J genes are TRBV6-5 and TRBJ2-3; TRBD1 is a possible D gene (5 bases). V was trimmed by 6 bases and J by 2 bases, leaving 12 bases between them. Germline CDR1 MNHEY, CDR2 SVGAGI. There are 14 residues in the CDR3. CDR3 protein: CASSPRGNTDTQYF. The CDR3 DNA reads as TGTGCCAGCAGCCCAAGGGGAAACACAGATACGCAGTATTTT.

The V and J genes are TRBV7-7 and TRBJ2-7; no clear D. The CDR3 has 13 residues. Trimming removed 3 bases at V and 2 bases at J, with 8 bases between. Per the germline V gene, CDR1 is SSHAT and CDR2 is FNYEAQ (reference sequence). CDR3 residues: CASSFNTAYEQYF. CDR3 sequence (DNA): TGTGCCAGCAGCTTTAACACCGCCTACGAGCAGTACTTC.

This clone was found once. V gene TRBV18 combines with J gene TRBJ2-6; D gene ambiguous. The CDR3 has 13 residues. The V and J ends lost 2 bases and 1 base respectively, with 0 bases between them. The germline gives CDR1 KGHSH, CDR2 LQKENI. This chain's CDR3 is CASSPSGANVLTF. The CDR3 nucleotides read TGTGCCAGCTCACCATCTGGGGCCAACGTCCTGACTTTC. The complete variable domain, with remaining parts taken from reference TRBV18 and TRBJ2-6, reads NAGVMQNPRHLVRRRGQEARLRCSPMKGHSHVYWYRQLPEEGLKFMVYLQKENIIDESGMPKERFSAEFPKEGPSILRIQQVVRGDSAAYFCASSPSGANVLTFGAGSRLTVL.